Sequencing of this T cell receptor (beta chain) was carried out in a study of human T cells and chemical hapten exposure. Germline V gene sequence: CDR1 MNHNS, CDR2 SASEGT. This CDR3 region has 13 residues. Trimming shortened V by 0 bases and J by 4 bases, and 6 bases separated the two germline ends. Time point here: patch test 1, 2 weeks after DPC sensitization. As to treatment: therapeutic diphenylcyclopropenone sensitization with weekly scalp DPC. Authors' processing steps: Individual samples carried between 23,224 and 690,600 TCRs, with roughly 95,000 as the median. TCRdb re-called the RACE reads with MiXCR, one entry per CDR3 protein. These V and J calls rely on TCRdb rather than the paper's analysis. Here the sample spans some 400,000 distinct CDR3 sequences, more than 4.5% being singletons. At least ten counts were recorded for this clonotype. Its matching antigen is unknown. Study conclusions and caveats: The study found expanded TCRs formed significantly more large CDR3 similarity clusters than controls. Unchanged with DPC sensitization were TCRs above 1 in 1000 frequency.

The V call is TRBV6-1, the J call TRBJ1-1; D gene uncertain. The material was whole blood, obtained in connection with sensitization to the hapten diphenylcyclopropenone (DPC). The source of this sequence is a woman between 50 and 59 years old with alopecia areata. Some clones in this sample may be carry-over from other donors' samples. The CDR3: CASSEAPSTEAFF. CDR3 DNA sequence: TGTGCCAGCAGTGAAGCGCCCTCCACTGAAGCTTTCTTT.